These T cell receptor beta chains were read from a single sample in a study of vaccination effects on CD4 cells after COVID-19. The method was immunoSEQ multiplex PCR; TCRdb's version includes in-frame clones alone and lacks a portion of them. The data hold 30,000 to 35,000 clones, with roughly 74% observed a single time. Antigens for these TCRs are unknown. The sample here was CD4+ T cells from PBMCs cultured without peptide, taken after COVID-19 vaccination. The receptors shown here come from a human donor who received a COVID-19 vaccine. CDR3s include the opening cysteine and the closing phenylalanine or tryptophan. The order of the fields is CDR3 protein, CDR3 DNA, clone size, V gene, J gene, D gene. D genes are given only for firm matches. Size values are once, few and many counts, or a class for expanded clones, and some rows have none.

CDR3aa: CASTSGGTRSSPLHF
CDR3nt: TGTGCCAGCACTTCCGGGGGGACAAGGTCTTCACCCCTCCACTTT
abundance: few
v_gene: TRBV2
j_gene: TRBJ1-6
d_gene: NA

CDR3aa: CASSPLTGGRETQYF
CDR3nt: TGTGCCAGCAGTCCCTTGACAGGGGGTCGGGAGACCCAGTACTTC
abundance: NA
v_gene: TRBV6-5
j_gene: TRBJ2-5
d_gene: TRBD1

CDR3aa: CASSDRAGYGYTF
CDR3nt: TGTGCCAGTAGTGACAGGGCCGGCTATGGCTACACCTTC
abundance: few
v_gene: TRBV19
j_gene: TRBJ1-2
d_gene: TRBD1

CDR3aa: CAISEASGNRNEQFF
CDR3nt: TGTGCCATCAGTGAGGCTAGCGGGAACCGCAATGAGCAGTTCTTC
abundance: NA
v_gene: TRBV10-3
j_gene: TRBJ2-1
d_gene: TRBD2

CDR3aa: CAWSVTGEQFF
CDR3nt: TGTGCCTGGAGTGTAACGGGTGAGCAGTTCTTC
abundance: NA
v_gene: TRBV30
j_gene: TRBJ2-1
d_gene: NA

CDR3aa: CSVGGDSSGNTIYF
CDR3nt: TGCAGCGTTGGCGGGGACAGCTCTGGAAACACCATATATTTT
abundance: NA
v_gene: TRBV29-1
j_gene: TRBJ1-3
d_gene: TRBD1

CDR3aa: CASSGTEREAFF
CDR3nt: TGTGCCAGCAGTGGGACAGAGAGGGAAGCTTTCTTT
abundance: NA
v_gene: TRBV25-1
j_gene: TRBJ1-1
d_gene: NA

CDR3aa: CASSAYLAGGGTDTQYF
CDR3nt: TGTGCCAGCAGTGCCTACTTAGCGGGGGGAGGCACAGATACGCAGTATTTT
abundance: NA
v_gene: TRBV6-1
j_gene: TRBJ2-3
d_gene: TRBD2

CDR3aa: CAGRTGGGEKLFF
CDR3nt: TGTGCCGGGCGGACAGGAGGTGGGGAAAAACTGTTTTTT
abundance: NA
v_gene: TRBV28
j_gene: TRBJ1-4
d_gene: TRBD1

CDR3aa: CASSDPRGLNYGYTF
CDR3nt: TGTGCCAGCAGTGATCCCAGGGGGCTCAACTATGGCTACACCTTC
abundance: NA
v_gene: TRBV28
j_gene: TRBJ1-2
d_gene: TRBD1

CDR3aa: CASTGGVHNEQFF
CDR3nt: TGTGCCAGCACAGGGGGCGTCCACAATGAGCAGTTCTTC
abundance: NA
v_gene: TRBV12-3/TRBV12-4
j_gene: TRBJ2-1
d_gene: TRBD1

CDR3aa: CASSQTNEKLFF
CDR3nt: TGTGCCAGCAGCCAAACTAATGAAAAACTGTTTTTT
abundance: NA
v_gene: TRBV5-4
j_gene: TRBJ1-4
d_gene: NA

CDR3aa: CASSLVGGTSYEQYF
CDR3nt: TGCGCCAGCAGCTTGGTTGGGGGAACCTCCTACGAGCAGTACTTC
abundance: NA
v_gene: TRBV5-1
j_gene: TRBJ2-7
d_gene: NA

CDR3aa: CASSRRGGRDYEQYF
CDR3nt: TGTGCCAGCAGCCGACGGGGGGGGCGCGACTACGAGCAGTACTTC
abundance: NA
v_gene: TRBV6-5
j_gene: TRBJ2-7
d_gene: TRBD2

CDR3aa: CASSLWQTTNEKLFF
CDR3nt: TGTGCCAGCAGTTTATGGCAGACAACTAATGAAAAACTGTTTTTT
abundance: NA
v_gene: TRBV28
j_gene: TRBJ1-4
d_gene: NA

CDR3aa: CASSSQWTGSSYEQYF
CDR3nt: TGTGCCAGCAGCTCCCAATGGACAGGGAGCTCCTACGAGCAGTACTTC
abundance: few
v_gene: TRBV7-9
j_gene: TRBJ2-7
d_gene: TRBD1

CDR3aa: CAWSVNEPSGYTF
CDR3nt: TGTGCCTGGAGTGTAAACGAGCCCAGCGGCTACACCTTC
abundance: few
v_gene: TRBV30
j_gene: TRBJ1-2
d_gene: NA

CDR3aa: CASSANLDEQFF
CDR3nt: TGTGCCAGCAGCGCCAACTTAGATGAGCAGTTCTTC
abundance: NA
v_gene: TRBV4-2
j_gene: TRBJ2-1
d_gene: NA

CDR3aa: CASSARTSVDTQYF
CDR3nt: TGTGCCAGCAGCGCCCGGACTAGCGTCGATACGCAGTATTTT
abundance: NA
v_gene: TRBV9
j_gene: TRBJ2-3
d_gene: TRBD2

CDR3aa: CASRAPAGRGGLSYEQYF
CDR3nt: TGTGCCAGCAGGGCCCCAGCAGGAAGGGGGGGCCTCTCCTACGAGCAGTACTTC
abundance: once
v_gene: TRBV7-9
j_gene: TRBJ2-7
d_gene: NA

CDR3aa: CSVTSGTEQFF
CDR3nt: TGCAGCGTAACGAGTGGGACTGAGCAGTTCTTC
abundance: NA
v_gene: TRBV29-1
j_gene: TRBJ2-1
d_gene: NA

CDR3aa: CASSRRGYQETQYF
CDR3nt: TGTGCCAGCAGTAGGCGGGGGTACCAAGAGACCCAGTACTTC
abundance: NA
v_gene: TRBV5-5
j_gene: TRBJ2-5
d_gene: TRBD2

CDR3aa: CASLFSRVYNEQFF
CDR3nt: TGTGCCAGCCTATTTAGCAGGGTATACAATGAGCAGTTCTTC
abundance: once
v_gene: TRBV2
j_gene: TRBJ2-1
d_gene: NA

CDR3aa: CAIKPELGGNTDTQYF
CDR3nt: TGTGCCATCAAACCGGAACTGGGAGGGAACACAGATACGCAGTATTTT
abundance: NA
v_gene: TRBV28
j_gene: TRBJ2-3
d_gene: TRBD2

CDR3aa: CASSQDATNTGELFF
CDR3nt: TGCGCCAGCAGCCAAGATGCCACGAACACCGGGGAGCTGTTTTTT
abundance: NA
v_gene: TRBV4-3
j_gene: TRBJ2-2
d_gene: NA

CDR3aa: CASSEHLPGNQPQHF
CDR3nt: TGTGCCAGCAGTGAGCACCTTCCAGGAAATCAGCCCCAGCATTTT
abundance: few
v_gene: TRBV2
j_gene: TRBJ1-5
d_gene: NA

CDR3aa: CASSVRGGTDTQYF
CDR3nt: TGTGCCAGCAGTGTCCGGGGGGGCACAGATACGCAGTATTTT
abundance: NA
v_gene: TRBV6-4
j_gene: TRBJ2-3
d_gene: TRBD2

CDR3aa: CASPGPGTGELFF
CDR3nt: TGTGCCAGCCCTGGACCGGGCACCGGGGAGCTGTTTTTT
abundance: NA
v_gene: TRBV28
j_gene: TRBJ2-2
d_gene: NA

CDR3aa: CASSLSEGSYGYTF
CDR3nt: TGTGCCAGCAGTTTATCGGAGGGGTCCTATGGCTACACCTTC
abundance: NA
v_gene: TRBV27
j_gene: TRBJ1-2
d_gene: NA

CDR3aa: CASNPQQGAQEKLFF
CDR3nt: TGTGCCAGCAATCCTCAACAGGGGGCTCAGGAAAAACTGTTTTTT
abundance: NA
v_gene: TRBV28
j_gene: TRBJ1-4
d_gene: TRBD1

CDR3aa: CAWSAGGWGTEAFF
CDR3nt: TGTGCCTGGAGTGCCGGGGGGTGGGGCACTGAAGCTTTCTTT
abundance: NA
v_gene: TRBV30
j_gene: TRBJ1-1
d_gene: NA

CDR3aa: CASSLGGPWETQYF
CDR3nt: TGTGCTAGCAGCTTAGGGGGCCCCTGGGAGACCCAGTACTTC
abundance: NA
v_gene: TRBV7-7
j_gene: TRBJ2-5
d_gene: TRBD1

CDR3aa: CASSQVGGVYGYTF
CDR3nt: TGTGCCAGCAGCCAAGTGGGGGGCGTCTATGGCTACACCTTC
abundance: few
v_gene: TRBV14
j_gene: TRBJ1-2
d_gene: NA

CDR3aa: CASSSGPIGLTDTQYF
CDR3nt: TGTGCCAGCAGTTCGGGCCCGATAGGGCTCACAGATACGCAGTATTTT
abundance: NA
v_gene: TRBV27
j_gene: TRBJ2-3
d_gene: NA

CDR3aa: CASKTPGTMNQPQHF
CDR3nt: TGTGCCAGCAAAACCCCAGGGACGATGAATCAGCCCCAGCATTTT
abundance: once
v_gene: TRBV6-5
j_gene: TRBJ1-5
d_gene: NA

CDR3aa: CASSPDGANTEAFF
CDR3nt: TGTGCCAGCTCACCGGACGGCGCCAACACTGAAGCTTTCTTT
abundance: NA
v_gene: TRBV18
j_gene: TRBJ1-1
d_gene: NA

CDR3aa: CASSPGGGWNEQFF
CDR3nt: TGTGCCAGCAGTCCAGGGGGGGGTTGGAATGAGCAGTTCTTC
abundance: NA
v_gene: TRBV28
j_gene: TRBJ2-1
d_gene: NA

CDR3aa: CASSSGSNTEAFF
CDR3nt: TGTGCCAGCAGCTCGGGGTCGAACACTGAAGCTTTCTTT
abundance: NA
v_gene: TRBV7-9
j_gene: TRBJ1-1
d_gene: NA

CDR3aa: CTSSNRAERNGYTF
CDR3nt: TGCACCAGCAGCAACAGGGCTGAACGGAATGGCTACACCTTC
abundance: NA
v_gene: TRBV1
j_gene: TRBJ1-2
d_gene: NA

CDR3aa: CASRSDIWAFF
CDR3nt: TGTGCCAGCAGGAGTGACATATGGGCTTTCTTT
abundance: NA
v_gene: TRBV28
j_gene: TRBJ1-1
d_gene: NA